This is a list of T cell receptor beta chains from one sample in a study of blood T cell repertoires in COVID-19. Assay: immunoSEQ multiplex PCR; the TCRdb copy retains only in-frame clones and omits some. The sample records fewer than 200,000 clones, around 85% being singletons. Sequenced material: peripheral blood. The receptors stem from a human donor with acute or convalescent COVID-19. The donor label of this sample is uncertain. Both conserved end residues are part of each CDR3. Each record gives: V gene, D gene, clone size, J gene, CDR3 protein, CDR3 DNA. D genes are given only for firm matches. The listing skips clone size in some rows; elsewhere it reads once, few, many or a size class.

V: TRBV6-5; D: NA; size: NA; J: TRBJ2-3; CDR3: CASGLIGVTDTQYF; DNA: TGTGCCAGCGGCCTTATCGGGGTCACAGATACGCAGTATTTT
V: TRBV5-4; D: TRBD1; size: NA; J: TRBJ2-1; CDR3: CASSLRQGPYNEQFF; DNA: TGTGCCAGCAGCCTACGACAGGGGCCCTACAATGAGCAGTTCTTC
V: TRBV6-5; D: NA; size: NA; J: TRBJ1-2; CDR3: CASSHQGTGYGYTF; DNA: TGTGCCAGCAGTCACCAGGGGACGGGCTATGGCTACACCTTC
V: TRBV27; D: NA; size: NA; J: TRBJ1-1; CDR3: CASSLLGAMNTEAFF; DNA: TGTGCCAGCAGTTTATTAGGGGCTATGAACACTGAAGCTTTCTTT
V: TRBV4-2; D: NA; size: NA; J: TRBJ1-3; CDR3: CASSQEARALGGGNTIYF; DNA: TGTGCCAGCAGCCAAGAGGCCAGGGCCCTCGGGGGAGGAAACACCATATATTTT
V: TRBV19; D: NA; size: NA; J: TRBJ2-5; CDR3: CASRPGSSETQYF; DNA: TGTGCCAGTAGGCCAGGGTCTTCGGAGACCCAGTACTTC
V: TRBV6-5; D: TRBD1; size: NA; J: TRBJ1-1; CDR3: CASSSSGTGTATEAFF; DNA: TGTGCCAGCAGTTCATCCGGGACAGGGACGGCCACTGAAGCTTTCTTT
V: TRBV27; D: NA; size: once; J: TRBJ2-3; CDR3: CASSPRTVIATDTQYF; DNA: TGTGCCAGCAGTCCACGGACAGTTATAGCCACAGATACGCAGTATTTT
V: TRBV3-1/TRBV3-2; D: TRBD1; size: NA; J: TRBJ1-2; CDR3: CASSHGTGGGYTF; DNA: TGTGCCAGCAGCCATGGAACAGGGGGTGGCTACACCTTC
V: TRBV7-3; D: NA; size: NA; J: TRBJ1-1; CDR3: CASSPGRGRRGAFF; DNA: TGTGCCAGCAGCCCAGGACGTGGGAGGAGGGGAGCTTTCTTT
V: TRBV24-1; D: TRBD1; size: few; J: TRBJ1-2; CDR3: CATSDAGTGHGYTF; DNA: TGTGCCACCAGTGACGCCGGGACAGGGCATGGCTACACCTTC
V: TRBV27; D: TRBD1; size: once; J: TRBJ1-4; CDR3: CASSAPTGGREKLFF; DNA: TGTGCCAGCAGTGCCCCGACAGGGGGTCGGGAAAAACTGTTTTTT
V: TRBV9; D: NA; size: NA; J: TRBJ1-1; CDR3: CASSADAGTNTEAFF; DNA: TGTGCCAGCAGCGCCGACGCAGGAACGAACACTGAAGCTTTCTTT
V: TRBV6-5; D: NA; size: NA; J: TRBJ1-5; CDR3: CASSNRVGGNQPQHF; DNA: TGTGCCAGCAGTAACAGGGTGGGTGGCAATCAGCCCCAGCATTTT
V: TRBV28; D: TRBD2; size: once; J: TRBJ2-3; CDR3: CASSSPAGARTDTQYF; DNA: TGTGCCAGCAGTTCACCAGCGGGGGCGCGAACAGATACGCAGTATTTT
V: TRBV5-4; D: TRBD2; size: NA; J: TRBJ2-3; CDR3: CASSLAGGSGGYTDTQYF; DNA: TGTGCCAGCAGCTTGGCAGGGGGTAGCGGGGGATACACAGATACGCAGTATTTT
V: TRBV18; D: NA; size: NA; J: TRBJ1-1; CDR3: CASSLRQDTEAFF; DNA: TGTGCCAGCTCACTTCGACAGGACACTGAAGCTTTCTTT